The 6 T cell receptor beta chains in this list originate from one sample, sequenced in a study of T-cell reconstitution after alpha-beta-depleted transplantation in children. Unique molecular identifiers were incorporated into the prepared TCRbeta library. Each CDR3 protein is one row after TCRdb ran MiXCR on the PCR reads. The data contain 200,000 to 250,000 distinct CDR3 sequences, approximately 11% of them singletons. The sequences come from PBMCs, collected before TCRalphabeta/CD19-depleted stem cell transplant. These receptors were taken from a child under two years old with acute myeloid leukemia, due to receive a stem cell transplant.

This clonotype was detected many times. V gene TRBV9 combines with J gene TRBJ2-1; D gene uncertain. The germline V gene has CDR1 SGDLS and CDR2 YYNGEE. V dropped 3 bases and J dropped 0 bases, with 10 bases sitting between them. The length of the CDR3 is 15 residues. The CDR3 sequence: CASSDYFSSYNEQFF. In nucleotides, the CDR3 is TGTGCCAGCAGCGACTACTTCAGCTCCTACAATGAGCAGTTCTTC.

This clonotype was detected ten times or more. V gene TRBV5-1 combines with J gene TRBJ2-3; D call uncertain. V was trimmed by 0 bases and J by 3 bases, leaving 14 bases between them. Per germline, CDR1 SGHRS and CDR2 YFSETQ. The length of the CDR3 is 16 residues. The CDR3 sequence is CASSLGHGLTTDTQYF. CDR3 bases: TGCGCCAGCAGCTTGGGACACGGGCTAACTACAGATACGCAGTATTTT.

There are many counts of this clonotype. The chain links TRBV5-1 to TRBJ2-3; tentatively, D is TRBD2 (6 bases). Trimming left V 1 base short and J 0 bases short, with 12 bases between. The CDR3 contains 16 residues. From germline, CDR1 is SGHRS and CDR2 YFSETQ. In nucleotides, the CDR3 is TGCGCCAGCAGCTTGCCCAGCGGGCTAAGCACAGATACGCAGTATTTT. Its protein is CASSLPSGLSTDTQYF.

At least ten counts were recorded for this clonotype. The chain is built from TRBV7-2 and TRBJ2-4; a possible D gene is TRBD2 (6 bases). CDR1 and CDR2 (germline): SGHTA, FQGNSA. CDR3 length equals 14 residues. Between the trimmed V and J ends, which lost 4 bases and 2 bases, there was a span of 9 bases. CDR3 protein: CASSSGLPKNIQYF. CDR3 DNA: TGTGCCAGCAGCTCCGGACTACCCAAAAACATTCAGTACTTC.

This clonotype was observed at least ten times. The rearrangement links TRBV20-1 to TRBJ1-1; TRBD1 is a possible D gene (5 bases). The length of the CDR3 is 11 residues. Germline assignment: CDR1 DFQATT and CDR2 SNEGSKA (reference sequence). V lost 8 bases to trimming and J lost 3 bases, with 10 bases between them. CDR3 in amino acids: CSSLRDTEAFF. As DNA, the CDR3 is TGCAGTTCTCTCAGGGACACTGAAGCTTTCTTT.

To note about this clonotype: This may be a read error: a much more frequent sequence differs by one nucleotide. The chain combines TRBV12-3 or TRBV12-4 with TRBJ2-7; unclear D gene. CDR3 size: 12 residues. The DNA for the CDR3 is TGTCCCAGCAGTTCCGCCAAGTACGAGCAGTACTTC. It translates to CPSSSAKYEQYF.